The source of this TCR beta chain is a study of T-cell reconstitution after alpha-beta-depleted transplantation in children. From germline, CDR1 is SGHRS and CDR2 YFSETQ. The length of the CDR3 is 14 residues. Trimming left V 0 bases short and J 6 bases short, with 9 bases between. This clonotype showed up many times. TCRbeta library construction was performed incorporating unique molecular identifiers. TCRdb called the PCR reads again in MiXCR, with one record for every CDR3 protein. The repertoire holds 170,000 or so distinct CDR3 sequences, with over 5.5% as singletons. This chain links TRBV5-1 with TRBJ2-2, with D possibly matching TRBD1 (5 bases). This receptor was identified in a human donor who donated a stem cell graft to a child with Wiskott-Aldrich syndrome. This material consisted of PBMCs from the stem cell graft donor, taken from the stem cell graft. The CDR3 nucleotides read TGCGCCAGCAGCTTGGACAGGCTGGCCGGGGAGCTGTTTTTT. This codes for CASSLDRLAGELFF.